This TCR beta chain was retrieved from a study of PD-1 blockade in classical Hodgkin lymphoma. CDR3 length equals 17 residues. The V gene lost 3 bases and the J gene lost 5 bases, with 22 bases spanning the gap. Germline loops: CDR1 SGDLS, CDR2 YYNGEE. There was relapse after autologous stem cell transplantation in every patient, and there was variation in brentuximab vedotin exposure. Sequenced by immunoSEQ multiplex PCR; TCRdb stores in-frame clones only, minus some. Found here are approximately 15,000 clones, about 80% of them singletons; the top ten hold 27%. The input for sequencing was peripheral blood mononuclear cells (PBMCs), taken before the second cycle of nivolumab. The genes are TRBV9 and TRBJ2-3; D unresolved. This receptor was identified in a human donor with classical Hodgkin lymphoma. For the CDR3, the DNA is TGTGCCAGCAGCGCATCCCTCGCCCTGTCCCTGGTAGATACGCAGTATTTT. It yields the protein CASSASLALSLVDTQYF.